This T cell receptor (beta chain) was profiled in a study of blood T cell repertoires in COVID-19. TCRdb keeps only in-frame clones here, not all; method: immunoSEQ multiplex PCR. The profile shows about 490,000 clones, 80% to 90% of them singletons. This CDR3 spans 13 amino acids. V lost 7 bases to trimming and J lost 4 bases, with 10 bases between them. Germline V CDR1 and CDR2: SNHLY, FYNNEI. J is TRBJ2-2 and V is TRBV2; D possibly corresponds to TRBD1 (6 bases). The sequence derives from a human donor in a cohort sampled during active COVID-19. The sequencing input was peripheral blood. The CDR3 DNA is TGTGCCAGCAACAGGGACCCCACCGGGGAGCTGTTTTTT. It encodes CASNRDPTGELFF.